Below, 29 T cell receptor beta chains from the same sample are listed, as sequenced in a study of blood T cells in healthy people across ages. A sample-barcoded 5' primer and a J-beta primer mix were used in a second PCR of roughly 7 to 12 cycles. TCRdb processed the 5' RACE reads anew with MiXCR; each CDR3 protein has one entry. The sample has about 290,000 distinct CDR3 sequences; roughly a quarter are singletons. Sequencing input: blood. These receptors came from a woman aged 70-85 years in good health.

The chain employs TRBV2 and TRBJ2-3; TRBD2 aligns across 8 bases. Germline V lookup: CDR1 SNHLY, CDR2 FYNNEI. CDR3 length: 16 residues. V shed 3 bases and J 4 bases; nucleotides not matched to a gene: 9. CDR3 sequence reads: CASSDYGAGGPDTQYF. Here the CDR3 DNA reads TGTGCCAGCAGTGACTATGGCGCGGGAGGCCCAGATACGCAGTATTTT.

V gene TRBV21-1 combines with J gene TRBJ2-5; the table's D call TRBD1 went unverified against the DNA. The DNA end lines up better with TRBJ2-7; the J call may be wrong. TRBV21-1 is given as a pseudogene. The CDR3 totals 18 residues. CDR3 nucleotide sequence: TGTGCCAGCAGCAAGGTGGTCGCCAGGGCGAAACCAAGCGACGAGCAGTACTTC. It specifies CASSKVVARAKPSDEQYF.

Only a few counts were recorded for this clonotype. The chain employs TRBV28 and TRBJ1-5, with 8 bases fitting TRBD1. Germline V lookup: CDR1 MDHEN, CDR2 SYDVKM. The CDR3 loop spans 15 amino acids. Trimming cost V 6 bases and J 4 bases; bases outside gene matches: 8. CDR3 region: CASSKDRGWNQPQHF. In DNA, the CDR3 is TGTGCCAGCAGCAAAGACAGGGGATGGAATCAGCCCCAGCATTTT.

The chain couples TRBV5-1 to TRBJ2-2; D is perhaps TRBD1 (6 bases). Trimming shortened V by 3 bases and J by 2 bases, and 11 bases separated the two germline ends. The CDR3 covers 15 residues. Per germline, CDR1 SGHRS and CDR2 YFSETQ. CDR3 amino acids: CASSYGQYNTGELFF. DNA for the CDR3: TGCGCCAGCAGCTACGGACAGTATAACACCGGGGAGCTGTTTTTT. Using reference TRBV5-1 and TRBJ2-2 for the parts outside the CDR3, the full variable domain is KAGVTQTPRYLIKTRGQQVTLSCSPISGHRSVSWYQQTPGQGLQFLFEYFSETQRNKGNFPGRFSGRQFSNSRSEMNVSTLELGDSALYLCASSYGQYNTGELFFGEGSRLTVL.

This rearrangement joins TRBV7-3 to TRBJ2-6; D is ambiguous. CDR1 SGHTA and CDR2 FQGTGA come from the germline V gene. The CDR3 has 15 amino acids. V shed 3 bases and J shed 2 bases, with 8 bases lying between them. CDR3 loop: CASSFFHTGANVLTF. As DNA, the CDR3 is TGTGCCAGCAGCTTTTTTCACACTGGGGCCAACGTCCTGACTTTC.

The chain links TRBV7-9 to TRBJ1-4; D gene ambiguous. The CDR3 extends over 16 amino acids. Deletions cut 1 base from V and 6 bases from J, with 15 bases between. The V gene's germline CDR1 is SEHNR and CDR2 FQNEAQ (reference sequence). CDR3 nucleotides: TGTGCCAGCAGCTTAGGTCCATCGAACGGAGATGAAAAACTGTTTTTT. The encoded protein is CASSLGPSNGDEKLFF.

This chain connects TRBV29-1 to TRBJ2-3; D perhaps matches TRBD2 (6 bases). Germline-derived CDR1 and CDR2 are SQVTM and ANQGSEA. The ends were cut back, 4 bases at V and 8 bases at J, with 7 bases in the middle. The CDR3 runs to 10 residues. The CDR3 reads CSVGGGTQYF. The CDR3 coding sequence is TGCAGCGTTGGGGGAGGTACGCAGTATTTT.

This clonotype turned up a few times. This chain links TRBV29-1 with TRBJ2-7, with D unresolved. The V end lost 4 bases, the J end lost 6 bases, and 10 bases lay between the germline ends. This CDR3 has 11 amino acids. Germline loops: CDR1 SQVTM, CDR2 ANQGSEA. The CDR3 loop reads CSVVRVAEQYF. Written as DNA, the CDR3 is TGCAGCGTTGTTCGAGTCGCCGAGCAGTACTTC.

This clonotype occurred a few times. This chain uses TRBV29-1 with TRBJ1-1, with D possibly TRBD1 on 5 matching bases. In germline, CDR1 is SQVTM, CDR2 ANQGSEA. CDR3 size: 14 residues. Trimming cost V 7 bases and J 1 base, with 16 bases left between them. CDR3 sequence reads: CSAHPGRGNTEAFF. The CDR3 nucleotides read TGCAGCGCACATCCGGGACGGGGGAACACTGAAGCTTTCTTT.

The sample holds a few counts of this clonotype. The CDR3 coding sequence is TGTGCCAGCTCACCGGTACTCTTATACGAGCAGTACTTC. Residues: CASSPVLLYEQYF. The V call is TRBV18, the J call TRBJ2-5; D ambiguous. The DNA end lines up better with TRBJ2-7; the J call may be wrong. The length of the CDR3 is 13 residues. From germline, CDR1 is KGHSH and CDR2 LQKENI.

This clonotype was seen a handful of times. The V gene is TRBV18, the J gene TRBJ2-5; possibly TRBD1 or TRBD2 for D (5 bases each). The CDR3 extends over 14 amino acids. Between the trimmed V and J ends, which lost 6 bases and 4 bases, there was a span of 15 bases. Germline CDR1 is KGHSH and CDR2 is LQKENI. This CDR3 reads CASSPTGLGETQYF. The CDR3 nucleotides read TGTGCCAGCTCGCCTACGGGGCTCGGAGAGACCCAGTACTTC.

This clonotype occurred many times. The gene calls are TRBV5-1 and TRBJ2-7; 13 bases align to TRBD2. Germline lookup yields CDR1 SGHRS and CDR2 YFSETQ. The CDR3 sequence is 15 residues long. Trimming removed 3 bases from V and 2 bases from J; junction bases left unmatched: 2. CDR3 region: CASSSTSGRAYEQYF. CDR3 nucleotide sequence: TGCGCCAGCAGCTCTACTAGCGGGAGGGCCTACGAGCAGTACTTC.

CDR3 amino acids: CSVEPGTDGETQYF. In nucleotides, the CDR3 is TGCAGCGTTGAACCCGGGACGGATGGAGAGACCCAGTACTTC. V and J are TRBV29-1 and TRBJ2-5; tentatively, D is TRBD1 or TRBD2 (5 bases each). Germline loops: CDR1 SQVTM, CDR2 ANQGSEA. The CDR3 runs 14 residues. V was clipped by 2 bases and J by 4 bases, with 14 bases between them.

This clonotype was observed a few times. At one end, the junction sequence differs from germline, possibly due to a read error. The chain is built from TRBV24-1 and TRBJ2-1; 16 positions match TRBD2. The CDR3 is made up of 18 amino acids. CDR1 and CDR2 (germline): KGHDR, SFDVKD. This CDR3 is CATSLAGTSGRGNNERFF. In nucleotides, the CDR3 is TGCGCCACCAGTTTAGCCGGGACTAGCGGGAGGGGAAACAATGAGCGGTTCTTC.

Only a few counts were recorded for this clonotype. One end of the junction varies from germline; a read error may be responsible. The chain has TRBV11-2 and TRBJ2-7; D unclear. CDR3 length equals 13 residues. In germline, CDR1 is SGHAT, CDR2 FQNNGV. The CDR3 nucleotides are TGTACCAGCAGCCCCAGAGCAGCCTACGAGCAGTACTTC. Encoded protein: CTSSPRAAYEQYF.

With regard to this clonotype: Sequence at one end of the junction differs from germline and may be a read error. The rearrangement joins TRBV7-2 to TRBJ2-5; tentatively, D is TRBD1 (5 bases). This CDR3 has 14 residues. Per germline, CDR1 SGHTA and CDR2 FQGNSA. DNA for the CDR3: TGTGCCGGCAGCTTAGTCCAGGGCCGGGAGACCCAGTACTTC. Translation: CAGSLVQGRETQYF.

This clonotype was recorded many times. The V gene is TRBV7-2, the J gene TRBJ2-1; 10 bases map to TRBD2. Losses at the gene ends were 2 bases for V and 6 bases for J; bases not matched to a gene: 10. Germline V lookup: CDR1 SGHTA, CDR2 FQGNSA. This CDR3 contains 17 residues. The CDR3 protein is CASSLRHGASGSNEQFF. CDR3 sequence (DNA): TGTGCCAGCAGCTTACGCCATGGGGCTAGCGGGAGCAATGAGCAGTTCTTC.

The chain uses TRBV20-1 and TRBJ1-1; D might be TRBD1 (6 bases). The CDR3 has 13 residues. V was clipped by 4 bases and J by 8 bases, with 17 bases between them. CDR1 is DFQATT and CDR2 is SNEGSKA in the germline V gene (reference sequence). CDR3 DNA sequence: TGCAGTGCTATAATGACCAGGGGTTCCGAAGCTTTCTTT. Protein product: CSAIMTRGSEAFF.

In this sample, this clonotype turned up a few times. The chain carries TRBV20-1 and TRBJ1-1, with D unresolved. V was trimmed by 5 bases and J by 10 bases, leaving 11 bases between them. The CDR3 loop spans 10 amino acids. Germline CDR1 DFQATT, CDR2 SNEGSKA (reference sequence). The chain's CDR3 is CSAVGNGAFF. The CDR3 nucleotides are TGCAGTGCTGTAGGTAACGGAGCTTTCTTT.

This clonotype appeared a few times. The chain combines TRBV29-1 with TRBJ2-5; D remains ambiguous. V was trimmed by 4 bases and J by 2 bases, leaving 11 bases between them. The CDR3 is 13 amino acids. From germline, CDR1 is SQVTM and CDR2 ANQGSEA. DNA of the CDR3: TGCAGCGTTGCCCCGGCAAAGCAAGAGACCCAGTACTTC. It is translated as CSVAPAKQETQYF.

This clonotype was counted a few times. The V call is TRBV10-3, the J call TRBJ2-7; TRBD2 matches 12 bases. The germline V gene encodes CDR1 ENHRY and CDR2 SYGVKD. Trimming at V came to 6 bases and at J to 9 bases, leaving 6 bases not matched to a gene. This CDR3 contains 13 residues. CDR3 loop: CAIRRLAGERQYF. For the CDR3, the DNA is TGTGCCATCAGAAGACTAGCGGGAGAACGGCAGTACTTC.

This rearrangement joins TRBV7-2 to TRBJ2-5; D perhaps matches TRBD2 (6 bases). The better agreement between TRBJ2-7 and the DNA end casts doubt on the J call. Germline values: CDR1 SGHTA, CDR2 FQGNSA. The CDR3 covers 17 residues. The DNA for the CDR3 is TGTGCCAGCAGCTTAGCGCGACGGGGGTTCCCATTCTACGAGCAGTACTTC. Protein product: CASSLARRGFPFYEQYF.

This clonotype has just a few counts. V and J are TRBV20-1 and TRBJ2-5; D not resolved. The CDR3 sequence is 16 residues long. V lost 3 bases to trimming and J lost 5 bases, with 22 bases between them. Germline-derived CDR1 and CDR2 are DFQATT and SNEGSKA (reference sequence). CDR3 sequence: CSASVGLDHLGETQYF. Written as DNA, the CDR3 is TGCAGTGCTAGCGTGGGCCTGGACCACTTGGGCGAGACCCAGTACTTC.

The sample holds many counts of this clonotype. This chain links TRBV7-9 with TRBJ1-1, with a tentative D call TRBD1 (6 bases). CDR3 length equals 13 residues. Germline CDR1 and CDR2: SEHNR and FQNEAQ (reference sequence). V shed 3 bases and J shed 4 bases, with 9 bases lying between them. Here the CDR3 DNA reads TGTGCCAGCAGCTTGGGACAATCCACTGAAGCTTTCTTT. Translation: CASSLGQSTEAFF. The complete variable domain, with remaining parts taken from reference TRBV7-9 and TRBJ1-1, reads DTGVSQNPRHKITKRGQNVTFRCDPISEHNRLYWYRQTLGQGPEFLTYFQNEAQLEKSRLLSDRFSAERPKGSFSTLEIQRTEQGDSAMYLCASSLGQSTEAFFGQGTRLTVV.

The J gene is TRBJ2-1, the V gene TRBV6-2 or TRBV6-3; D might be TRBD1 (6 bases). This CDR3 comprises 15 residues. Looked up from germline, CDR1 is MNHEY and CDR2 is SVGEGT. The V end lost 6 bases, the J end lost 4 bases, and 16 bases lay between the germline ends. The CDR3 loop reads CASRNEDSFYNEQFF. The CDR3 DNA reads as TGTGCCAGCAGAAATGAGGACAGTTTTTACAATGAGCAGTTCTTC.

A remark on this clonotype: The junction departs from the called germline gene at one end, perhaps through a read error. The chain has TRBV28 and TRBJ2-6; possible D gene TRBD1, 8 bases. CDR1 and CDR2 (germline): MDHEN, SYDVKM. CDR3 length: 18 residues. The CDR3 spells CASSSGGLTMGGANVPTF. CDR3 sequence (DNA): TGTGCCAGCAGTTCAGGGGGCCTAACGATGGGAGGGGCCAACGTCCCGACTTTC.

This chain links TRBV10-3 with TRBJ2-1; 9 bases align to TRBD2. The CDR3 has 17 amino acids. Germline V gene lookup returns CDR1 ENHRY and CDR2 SYGVKD. J lost 0 bases, V lost 0 bases, and 3 bases had no gene match. The CDR3 loop reads CAISESGSGSSYNEQFF. In nucleotides, the CDR3 is TGTGCCATCAGTGAGTCTGGTAGCGGGAGCTCCTACAATGAGCAGTTCTTC.

This clonotype was seen a few times. V gene TRBV5-1 combines with J gene TRBJ2-3; possible D gene TRBD2, 6 bases. The germline V gene encodes CDR1 SGHRS and CDR2 YFSETQ. The CDR3 has 16 amino acids. Trimming left V 4 bases short and J 2 bases short, with 17 bases between. CDR3 nucleotide sequence: TGCGCCAGCAGCCTGGGGTTTGGAGGGCCCACAGATACGCAGTATTTT. Amino acids: CASSLGFGGPTDTQYF.

This sequence joins TRBV27 and TRBJ1-1; 9 bases line up with TRBD1. The CDR3 sequence is 14 residues long. V trimming: 5 bases; J trimming: 4 bases; junction bases outside the gene matches: 5. Germline CDR1 MNHEY, CDR2 SMNVEV (reference sequence). Here the CDR3 DNA reads TGTGCCAGCAGTCCCCTGGGACAGGGCACTGAAGCTTTCTTT. Residues: CASSPLGQGTEAFF.